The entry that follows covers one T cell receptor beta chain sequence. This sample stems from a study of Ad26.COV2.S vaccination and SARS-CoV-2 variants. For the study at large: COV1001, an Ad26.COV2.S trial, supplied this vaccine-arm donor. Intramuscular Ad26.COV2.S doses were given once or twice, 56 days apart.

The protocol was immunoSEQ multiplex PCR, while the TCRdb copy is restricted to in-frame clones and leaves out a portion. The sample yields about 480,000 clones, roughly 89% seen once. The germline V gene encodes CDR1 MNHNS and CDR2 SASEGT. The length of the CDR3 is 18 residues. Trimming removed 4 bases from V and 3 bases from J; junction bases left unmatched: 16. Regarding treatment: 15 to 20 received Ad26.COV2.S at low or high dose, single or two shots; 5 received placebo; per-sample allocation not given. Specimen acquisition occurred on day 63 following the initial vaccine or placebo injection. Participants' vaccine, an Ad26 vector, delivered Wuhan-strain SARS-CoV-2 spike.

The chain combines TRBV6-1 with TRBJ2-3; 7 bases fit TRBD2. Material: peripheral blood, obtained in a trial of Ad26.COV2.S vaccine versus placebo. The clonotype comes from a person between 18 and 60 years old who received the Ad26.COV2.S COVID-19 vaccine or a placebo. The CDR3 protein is CASSGLAVQMAWTDTQYF. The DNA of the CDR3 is TGTGCCAGCAGTGGGCTAGCGGTCCAAATGGCTTGGACAGATACGCAGTATTTT.